This entry concerns a single T cell receptor beta chain. This clone was counted at least ten times. Its antigen remains undetermined. Base quality data are lacking; no much larger clone is found one base away. The data originate from a study of metastatic and nonmetastatic thyroid tumors (TCRdb year 2020). About the investigation overall: Repertoires from peripheral blood and from tumor or nodule tissue samples of malignant and benign thyroid patients were compared. General study outcomes and caveats: In both blood and tumor samples, TCR beta diversity was reported to be significantly higher in malignant tumors than in benign nodules.

V sheds 11 bases and J sheds 1 base, leaving 14 bases between their ends. The germline V gene provides CDR1 SNHLY and CDR2 FYNNEI. The CDR3 runs 14 amino acids, cysteine and phenylalanine included. The DNA shown is the 42-base CDR3, in frame from base 1. No treatment had been received by any patient before thyroid surgery. Using T-cell receptor beta sequencing, the study looked back at clinical samples from patients collected from about 2011 to 2018. Library method: PCR. These reads were obtained on an Illumina HiSeq 4000. High-throughput sequencing was used to profile the CDR3 region of the TCR beta-chain in every patient. The original pipeline was this. The researchers built a classifier to tell apart papillary thyroid cancer patients with distant metastasis, based on CDR3 differences among clinicopathological groups. The Shannon index was used to measure repertoire diversity, and the Morisita-Horn index was used to measure how similar tumor and blood repertoires were. Starting from the raw public reads, TCRdb applied fastp trimming at Q25, assembled clones with MiXCR and retained in-frame beta chains. The V and J calls and clone size come from TCRdb's table, not from the authors' own analysis. The sample data list approximately 30,000 clones, and 30% of these were observed just once. The top ten clonotypes cover over 25% of the sample.

This receptor was identified in a female donor with papillary thyroid cancer or a benign thyroid nodule (not recorded which). Some clones in this sample may be carry-over from other donors' samples. Sequences were obtained from blood. The sequence is built from TRBV2 and TRBJ2-2; possibly the D gene is TRBD1, per 7 matching bases. The nucleotides read TGTGCCGGTGGGCAGGGGGGGAACACCGGGGAGCTGTTTTTT. This sequence encodes CAGGQGGNTGELFF.